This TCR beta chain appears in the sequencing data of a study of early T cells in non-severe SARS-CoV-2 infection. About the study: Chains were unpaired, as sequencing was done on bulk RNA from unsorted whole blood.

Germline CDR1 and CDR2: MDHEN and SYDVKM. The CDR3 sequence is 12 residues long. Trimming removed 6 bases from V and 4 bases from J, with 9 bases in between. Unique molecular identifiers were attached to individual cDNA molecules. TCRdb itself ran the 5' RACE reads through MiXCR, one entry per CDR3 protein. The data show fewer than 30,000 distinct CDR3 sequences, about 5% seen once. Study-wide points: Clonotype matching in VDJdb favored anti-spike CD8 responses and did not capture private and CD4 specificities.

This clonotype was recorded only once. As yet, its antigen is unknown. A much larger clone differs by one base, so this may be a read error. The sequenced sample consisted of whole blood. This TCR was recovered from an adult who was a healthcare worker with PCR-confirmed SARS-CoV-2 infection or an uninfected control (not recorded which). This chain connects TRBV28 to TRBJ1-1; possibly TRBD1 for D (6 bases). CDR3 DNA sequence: TGTGCCAGCAGGTTAGGGGGCACTGAAGCTTTCTTT. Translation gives CASRLGGTEAFF.